This TCR beta chain was sequenced during a study of blood T cell repertoires in COVID-19. Overall study: Sites across the United States, Italy and Spain contributed samples from acute and convalescent COVID-19. From T cells, B-cell-depleted T cells, or PBMCs came the material, which was cDNA or gDNA.

Study processing details: Reference gene primer amplification gave nucleated cell count estimates. Assay: immunoSEQ multiplex PCR; the TCRdb copy retains only in-frame clones and omits some. V, J and clone size are taken as reported in that table, and D and trimming were inferred from the DNA itself. Found here are about 150,000 clones, 82% of them singletons; the top ten hold around 15%. In regard to this clone: This sample includes further DNA sequences coding for the same CDR3.

Specimen: peripheral blood. This clonotype was obtained from a human donor with acute or convalescent COVID-19. The donor label of this sample is uncertain.

DNA for the CDR3: TGTGCCAGCAGGGAGGGAGAAAAACTGTTTTTT. Its translation: CASREGEKLFF. The chain is built from TRBV2 and TRBJ1-4; no clear D gene. Germline assignment: CDR1 SNHLY and CDR2 FYNNEI. The V end was cut by 6 bases, the J end by 8 bases, with 7 bases between. This CDR3 spans 11 amino acids.